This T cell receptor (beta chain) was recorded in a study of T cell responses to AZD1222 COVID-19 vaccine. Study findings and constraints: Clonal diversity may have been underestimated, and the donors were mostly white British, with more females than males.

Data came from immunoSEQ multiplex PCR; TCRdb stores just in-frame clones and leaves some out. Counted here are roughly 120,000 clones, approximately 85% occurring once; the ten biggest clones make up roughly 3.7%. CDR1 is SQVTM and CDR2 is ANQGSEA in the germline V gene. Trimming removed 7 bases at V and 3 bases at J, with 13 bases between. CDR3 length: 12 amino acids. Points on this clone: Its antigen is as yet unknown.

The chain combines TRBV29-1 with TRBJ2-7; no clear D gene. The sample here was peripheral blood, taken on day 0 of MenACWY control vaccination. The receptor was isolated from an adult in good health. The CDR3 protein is CSARTEYYEQYF. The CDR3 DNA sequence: TGCAGCGCCCGGACGGAGTACTACGAGCAGTACTTC.